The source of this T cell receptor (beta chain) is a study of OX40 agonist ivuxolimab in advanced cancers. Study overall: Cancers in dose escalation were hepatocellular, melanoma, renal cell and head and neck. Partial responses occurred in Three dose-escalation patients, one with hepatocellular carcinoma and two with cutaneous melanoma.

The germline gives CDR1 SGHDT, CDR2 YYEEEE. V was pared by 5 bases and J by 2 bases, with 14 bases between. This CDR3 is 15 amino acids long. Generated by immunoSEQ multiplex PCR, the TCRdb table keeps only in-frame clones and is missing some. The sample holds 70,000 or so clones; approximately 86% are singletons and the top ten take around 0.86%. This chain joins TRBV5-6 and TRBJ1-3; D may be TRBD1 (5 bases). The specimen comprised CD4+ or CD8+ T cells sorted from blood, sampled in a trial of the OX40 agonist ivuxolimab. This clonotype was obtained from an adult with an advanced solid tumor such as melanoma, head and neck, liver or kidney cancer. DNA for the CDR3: TGTGCCAGCAGTGACAGCCTTCAGGCTGGAAACACCATATATTTT. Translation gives CASSDSLQAGNTIYF. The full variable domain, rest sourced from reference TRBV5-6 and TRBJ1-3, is DAGVTQSPTHLIKTRGQQVTLRCSPKSGHDTVSWYQQALGQGPQFIFQYYEEEERQRGNFPDRFSGHQFPNYSSELNVNALLLGDSALYLCASSDSLQAGNTIYFGEGSWLTVV.